Listed below are T cell receptor beta chains from one sample, sequenced in a study of blood T cell repertoires in COVID-19. Clones were read by immunoSEQ multiplex PCR, and TCRdb kept only the in-frame ones, dropping some. The sample holds almost 90,000 clones, about 90% seen once. Sequenced: peripheral blood. These receptors were taken from a man of 80 years or more with acute or convalescent COVID-19. CDR3s include the opening cysteine and the closing phenylalanine or tryptophan. The D gene is left open where the match is weak. Some rows have no size entry. The others give once, few or many, or a class for an expanded clone.

D gene	V gene	J gene	clone size	CDR3 DNA	CDR3 protein
TRBD2	TRBV30	TRBJ2-2	NA	TGTGCCTGGAGTATGTTACGGGGGGCCGGGGAGCTGTTTTTT	CAWSMLRGAGELFF
NA	TRBV20-1	TRBJ1-1	NA	TGCAGTGCTAGCTCTGGCGAAGCTTTCTTT	CSASSGEAFF
TRBD1	TRBV11-2	TRBJ1-1	NA	TGTGCCAGCAGCGCCCGGGACAGGGGATGGGTAGACCTAAGTACTGAAGCTTTCTTT	CASSARDRGWVDLSTEAFF
TRBD2	TRBV10-3	TRBJ2-3	NA	TGTGCCATCACCCGGGGGTTCGGGACTAGCGGGTTGGAAGGCACAGATACGCAGTATTTT	CAITRGFGTSGLEGTDTQYF
TRBD1	TRBV5-1	TRBJ1-2	NA	TGCGCCAGCAGCTCCGGACAGGGAAACTATGGCTACACCTTC	CASSSGQGNYGYTF
NA	TRBV14	TRBJ2-2	NA	TGTGCCAGCAGCCAAACCGACAGATTTGCCGGGGAGCTGTTTTTT	CASSQTDRFAGELFF
TRBD2	TRBV19	TRBJ2-1	NA	TGTGCCAGTAGTACTCGACCCGGGACTAGCGGGAGTAGTGAGCAGTTCTTC	CASSTRPGTSGSSEQFF
NA	TRBV5-8	TRBJ1-5	NA	TGTGCCAGCCCCCCAGGGCTGAATCAGCCCCAGCATTTT	CASPPGLNQPQHF
NA	TRBV6-5	TRBJ2-1	NA	TGTGCCAGCAGGGGGGAGGCCCACAATGAGCAGTTCTTC	CASRGEAHNEQFF
NA	TRBV12-3/TRBV12-4	TRBJ1-4	NA	TGTGCCAGCCGTACTACTAATGAAAAACTGTTTTTT	CASRTTNEKLFF
NA	TRBV9	TRBJ1-3	few	TGTGCCAGCAGCGGGTGGGGGGATGTGTGGAACACCATATATTTT	CASSGWGDVWNTIYF
TRBD1	TRBV7-2	TRBJ2-7	NA	TGTGCCAGCAGCTTATTTAAGGGACAGGGGAGGAACGAGCAGTACTTC	CASSLFKGQGRNEQYF
TRBD1	TRBV9	TRBJ2-2	NA	TGTGCCAGCAGCGGTGGACAGGGGGGGAACCCCGGGGAGCTGTTTTTT	CASSGGQGGNPGELFF
NA	TRBV7-9	TRBJ2-1	NA	TGTGCCAGCAGCTTAGACATCAATGAGCAGTTCTTC	CASSLDINEQFF
TRBD2	TRBV5-3	TRBJ2-2	NA	TGTGCCAGAAGCCCGGGAGGAACCGGTAGCACCGGGGAGCTGTTTTTT	CARSPGGTGSTGELFF
TRBD1	TRBV5-1	TRBJ2-3	NA	TGCGCCAGCTCCTCCAGAGTGGGACAGGGAAAAAACACAGATACGCAGTATTTT	CASSSRVGQGKNTDTQYF
TRBD1	TRBV5-1	TRBJ1-6	once	TGCGCCAGCAGCACGGGACAGGAGAATTCACCCCTCCACTTT	CASSTGQENSPLHF
NA	TRBV4-1	TRBJ2-3	NA	TGCGCCAGCAGCCTATCTAGCACAGATACGCAGTATTTT	CASSLSSTDTQYF